The present T cell receptor beta chain was sequenced within a study of T cell changes during pregnancy in multiple sclerosis. Sequencing was performed with immunoSEQ multiplex PCR; in TCRdb, only in-frame clones are kept and a portion is missing. The table records some 110,000 clones, approximately 90% of them present only once. The V segment lost 3 bases and the J segment 2 bases; nucleotides outside the gene matches: 6. The germline gives CDR1 LNHDA, CDR2 SQIVND (reference sequence). The CDR3 consists of 15 residues. This receptor was obtained from a female donor with multiple sclerosis, enrolled in a pregnancy study. The J gene is TRBJ1-1, the V gene TRBV19; 7 nucleotides agree with TRBD1. This specimen was peripheral blood, taken in the third trimester of pregnancy. In DNA, the CDR3 is TGTGCCAGTAGTATTGGTCAGGGGGTTAACACTGAAGCTTTCTTT. This encodes CASSIGQGVNTEAFF.